These T cell receptor beta chains were read from a single sample in a study of blood T cell repertoires in COVID-19. The protocol was immunoSEQ multiplex PCR, while the TCRdb copy is restricted to in-frame clones and leaves out a portion. The sample has 140,000 to 150,000 clones, over 80% seen once. Sequencing was carried out using PBMCs or T cells enriched from blood (not recorded which). These receptors came from a woman in her forties or fifties who had been exposed to COVID-19. Each CDR3 is given with its conserved first and last residue. D genes are given only for firm matches. Rows give clone size only sometimes, using once, few, many, or a class for an expanded clone.

D gene	clone size	J gene	V gene	CDR3 protein	CDR3 DNA
NA	NA	TRBJ2-3	TRBV6-5	CASSRGNGPSDTQYF	TGTGCCAGCAGCCGCGGGAACGGCCCTTCAGATACGCAGTATTTT
NA	NA	TRBJ2-1	TRBV25-1	CASSEYLSYNEQFF	TGTGCCAGCAGTGAATATCTGTCCTACAATGAGCAGTTCTTC
TRBD1	NA	TRBJ1-2	TRBV7-8	CASSPNPGQGHYGYTF	TGTGCCAGCAGCCCCAACCCAGGACAGGGCCACTATGGCTACACCTTC
TRBD1	NA	TRBJ1-2	TRBV11-2	CASSLDGTEDYGYTF	TGTGCCAGCAGCTTAGATGGGACAGAGGACTATGGCTACACCTTC
TRBD1	NA	TRBJ1-4	TRBV18	CASSPPAGGRELFF	TGTGCCAGCTCACCACCGGCAGGGGGCAGGGAACTGTTTTTT
TRBD1	NA	TRBJ1-3	TRBV7-2	CASSLTGQGSGNTIYF	TGTGCCAGCAGCTTAACAGGACAGGGAAGTGGAAACACCATATATTTT
NA	NA	TRBJ1-3	TRBV11-2	CASSEGASGNTIYF	TGTGCCAGCAGCGAAGGGGCGTCCGGAAACACCATATATTTT
NA	NA	TRBJ1-1	TRBV30	CAWSDQRLTEAFF	TGTGCCTGGAGTGACCAGCGGCTGACTGAAGCTTTCTTT
TRBD1	NA	TRBJ2-7	TRBV7-2	CASSSEQGRKSYEQYF	TGTGCCAGCAGCTCTGAACAGGGGCGGAAATCCTACGAGCAGTACTTC
TRBD1	NA	TRBJ1-3	TRBV9	CASSAGTGYAGNTIYF	TGTGCCAGCAGCGCAGGGACAGGGTACGCTGGAAACACCATATATTTT
NA	few	TRBJ1-6	TRBV6-4	CASSDSRGNSPLHF	TGTGCCAGCAGTGACTCCAGGGGTAATTCACCCCTCCACTTT
TRBD2	NA	TRBJ2-3	TRBV19	CASSMLAGVTDTQYF	TGTGCCAGTAGTATGTTAGCGGGAGTCACAGATACGCAGTATTTT
TRBD1	NA	TRBJ1-5	TRBV19	CASRGWTGSNQPQHF	TGTGCCAGTAGGGGCTGGACAGGGTCGAATCAGCCCCAGCATTTT
TRBD1	NA	TRBJ1-1	TRBV5-1	CASRYGTGMVNTEAFF	TGCGCCAGCAGATACGGGACAGGTATGGTGAACACTGAAGCTTTCTTT
NA	NA	TRBJ2-5	TRBV11-2	CASSLDHLGGGRETQYF	TGTGCCAGCAGCTTAGATCATTTGGGGGGAGGACGGGAGACCCAGTACTTC
NA	NA	TRBJ1-6	TRBV21-1	CASSKKSSGKAYNSPLHF	TGTGCCAGCAGCAAAAAGTCGTCAGGTAAGGCCTATAATTCACCCCTCCACTTT
NA	NA	TRBJ1-5	TRBV2	CASSERRGGNQPQHF	TGTGCCAGCAGTGAGCGGAGGGGGGGGAATCAGCCCCAGCATTTT
NA	NA	TRBJ2-7	TRBV9	CASSVASGSAYEQYF	TGTGCCAGCAGCGTAGCTTCAGGATCAGCCTACGAGCAGTACTTC
TRBD1	NA	TRBJ2-6	TRBV5-4	CASSLGQGFSGANVLTF	TGTGCCAGCAGCTTGGGACAGGGATTCTCTGGGGCCAACGTCCTGACTTTC
NA	NA	TRBJ1-2	TRBV3-1/TRBV3-2	CASSQVQNYGYTF	TGTGCCAGCAGCCAAGTACAGAACTATGGCTACACCTTC
TRBD2	NA	TRBJ2-3	TRBV27	CASSFLTSLNTDTQYF	TGTGCCAGCAGTTTCCTGACTAGCCTGAACACAGATACGCAGTATTTT
NA	NA	TRBJ2-7	TRBV18	CASSPFGGAYEQYF	TGTGCCAGCTCACCCTTCGGGGGAGCCTACGAGCAGTACTTC
NA	NA	TRBJ2-3	TRBV18	CASSPEQSSTDTQYF	TGTGCCAGCTCACCAGAACAGAGTAGCACAGATACGCAGTATTTT
TRBD2	NA	TRBJ2-5	TRBV7-2	CASSPRLAGRQETQYF	TGTGCCAGCAGCCCGCGACTAGCGGGGCGTCAAGAGACCCAGTACTTC
TRBD1	NA	TRBJ2-7	TRBV13	CASSPTGFGEQYF	TGTGCCAGCAGCCCGACAGGGTTTGGCGAGCAGTACTTC
NA	NA	TRBJ2-7	TRBV27	CASSSLVGLSYEQYF	TGTGCCAGCAGTTCCCTAGTGGGGCTCTCCTACGAGCAGTACTTC
NA	NA	TRBJ2-3	TRBV6-2/TRBV6-3	CASSFPLLQGSTDTQYF	TGTGCCAGCAGCTTCCCGTTGTTGCAGGGAAGCACAGATACGCAGTATTTT
TRBD1	NA	TRBJ1-2	TRBV13	CASSSDRGDYGYTF	TGTGCCAGCAGCTCCGACAGGGGAGACTATGGCTACACCTTC
NA	NA	TRBJ2-2	TRBV10-2	CASTTGSGELFF	TGCGCCAGCACTACAGGGTCCGGGGAGCTGTTTTTT
TRBD1	NA	TRBJ2-2	TRBV6-5	CASSYRQGANTGELFF	TGTGCCAGCAGTTACCGACAGGGGGCGAACACCGGGGAGCTGTTTTTT
NA	NA	TRBJ1-2	TRBV5-4	CASSLAQAGYTF	TGTGCCAGCAGCTTGGCCCAGGCTGGCTACACCTTC
TRBD1	few	TRBJ2-5	TRBV6-4	CASRKGAEETQYF	TGTGCCAGCCGTAAGGGGGCAGAGGAGACCCAGTACTTC
TRBD2	NA	TRBJ2-7	TRBV5-4	CASSRASGRADEQYF	TGTGCCAGCAGCCGAGCTAGCGGGAGGGCCGACGAGCAGTACTTC
TRBD1	NA	TRBJ1-1	TRBV29-1	CSVNSDRGAFF	TGCAGCGTTAATTCGGACAGGGGAGCTTTCTTT
TRBD2	NA	TRBJ2-5	TRBV4-2	CASSQGEGGRETQYF	TGTGCCAGCAGCCAAGGAGAGGGAGGGAGGGAGACCCAGTACTTC
NA	NA	TRBJ1-6	TRBV6-1	CASSDSQPYNSPLHF	TGTGCCAGCAGTGATAGTCAACCTTATAATTCACCCCTCCACTTT
NA	medium-sized	TRBJ2-6	TRBV9	CASSVTQGSGANVLTF	TGTGCCAGCAGCGTAACCCAGGGCTCTGGGGCCAACGTCCTGACTTTC